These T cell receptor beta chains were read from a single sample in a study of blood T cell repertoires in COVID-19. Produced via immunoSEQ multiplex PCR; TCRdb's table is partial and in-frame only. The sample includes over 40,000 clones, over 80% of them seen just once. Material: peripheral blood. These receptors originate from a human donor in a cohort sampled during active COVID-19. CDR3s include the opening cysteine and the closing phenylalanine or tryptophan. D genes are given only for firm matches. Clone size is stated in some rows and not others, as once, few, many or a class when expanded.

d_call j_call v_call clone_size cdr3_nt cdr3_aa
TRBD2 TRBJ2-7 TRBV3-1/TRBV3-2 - TGTGCCAGCAGCCCGAGACTAGCGCCAGTCCTGGAGCAGTACTTC CASSPRLAPVLEQYF
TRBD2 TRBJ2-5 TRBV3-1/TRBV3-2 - TGTGCCAGCAGCCAAGGGACTAGCTGGGGGGAGACCCAGTACTTC CASSQGTSWGETQYF
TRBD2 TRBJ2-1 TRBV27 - TGTGCCAGCAGTTTAAAATACGGGACTATAAGCTCCTACAATGAGCAGTTCTTC CASSLKYGTISSYNEQFF
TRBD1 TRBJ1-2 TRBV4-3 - TGCGCCAGCAGCCAACAGGGGGCCTCGTATGGCTACACCTTC CASSQQGASYGYTF
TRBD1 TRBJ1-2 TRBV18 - TGTGCCAGCTCAGCCGGGACAGGGCACTATGGCTACACCTTC CASSAGTGHYGYTF
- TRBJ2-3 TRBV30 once TGTGCCTGGAGTAGGTGGGGCCTCCTCACAGATACGCAGTATTTT CAWSRWGLLTDTQYF
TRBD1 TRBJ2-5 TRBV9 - TGTGCCAGCAGCGTAGAGGGACAGGGGATGCGAGAGACCCAGTACTTC CASSVEGQGMRETQYF
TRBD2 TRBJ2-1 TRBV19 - TGTGCCACTACATCGGGACTTTGGGACTATAGCTCCTACAATGAGCAGTTCTTC CATTSGLWDYSSYNEQFF
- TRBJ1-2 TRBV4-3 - TGCGCCAGCAGCCAAGATCTGGGGGGTAGGGATGGCTACACCTTC CASSQDLGGRDGYTF
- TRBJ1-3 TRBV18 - TGTGCCAGCGCTATCGCCACGGTTAAACTCGGAAACACCATATATTTT CASAIATVKLGNTIYF
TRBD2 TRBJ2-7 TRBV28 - TGTGCCAGCAGGGGGAGACTAGCGGGAACGGGAGAGCAGTACTTC CASRGRLAGTGEQYF
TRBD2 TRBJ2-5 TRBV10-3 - TGTGCCACCAGACGGGAGGGAGAGACCCAGTACTTC CATRREGETQYF
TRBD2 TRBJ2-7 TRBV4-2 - TGTGCCAGCAGCCGGGAACTAGCGAGAGACGGGGGCGAGCAGTACTTC CASSRELARDGGEQYF
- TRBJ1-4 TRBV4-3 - TGCGCCAGCAGCCAAGATTGGAGGAGCCTTTCTGAAAAACTGTTTTTT CASSQDWRSLSEKLFF
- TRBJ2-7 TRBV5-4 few TGTGCCAGCAGCTTGGACGGTTACGAGCAGTACTTC CASSLDGYEQYF
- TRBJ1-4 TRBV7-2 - TGTGCCAGCAGCCCCGGGGGGATGCGGGAAAAACTGTTTTTT CASSPGGMREKLFF
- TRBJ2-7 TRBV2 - TGTGCCAGCAGCAGCATCGGGGGATACGAGCAGTACTTC CASSSIGGYEQYF
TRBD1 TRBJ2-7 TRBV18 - TGTGCCAGCTCACCACCAGGGGGACAGGGGATCTACGAGCAGTACTTC CASSPPGGQGIYEQYF
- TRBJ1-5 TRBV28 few TGTGCCAGCACCAATAATCAGCCCCAGCATTTT CASTNNQPQHF
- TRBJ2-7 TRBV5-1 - TGCGCCAGCAGCGTGGACAGAGGGTTCGGGCAGTACTTC CASSVDRGFGQYF
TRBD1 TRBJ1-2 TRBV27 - TGTGCCAGCAGCTACAGGGGCTCCTATGGCTACACCTTC CASSYRGSYGYTF
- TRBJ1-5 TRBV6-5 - TGTGCCGTGGGGCAAGCTGTTATCCAGCATTTT CAVGQAVIQHF
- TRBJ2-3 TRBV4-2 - TGTGCCAGCAGCCAAGTTGCAGGGTCAACAGATACGCAGTATTTT CASSQVAGSTDTQYF
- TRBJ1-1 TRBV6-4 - TGTGCCAGGTTCAGGACTGAAGCTTTCTTT CARFRTEAFF
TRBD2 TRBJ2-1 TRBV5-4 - TGTGCCAGCAGCTCAAAAAGCGGGGGGCTCAACAATGAGCAGTTCTTC CASSSKSGGLNNEQFF
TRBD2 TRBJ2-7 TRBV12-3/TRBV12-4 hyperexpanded TGTGCCAGCAGTCCTACGGGACTAGAGGAGCAGTACTTC CASSPTGLEEQYF
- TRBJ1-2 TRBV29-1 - TGCAGCGTTGAAGCCAGGGATCACTATGGCTACACCTTC CSVEARDHYGYTF